Listed below are T cell receptor beta chains from one sample, sequenced in a study of CXCR3-negative and CXCR3-positive naive CD8 T cells. Reprocessing the 5' RACE reads, TCRdb reports a single entry for every CDR3 protein and omits DNA. The record lists about 98,000 distinct CDR3 sequences, of which the ten most abundant hold 0.9% to 1.2%. The source material was naive CXCR3+ CD8+ T cells from blood. These TCRs come from a human donor in good health. Some clones in this sample may be carry-over from other donors' samples. Both conserved end residues are part of each CDR3. Each record gives: V gene, J gene, CDR3 protein.

TRBV20-1	TRBJ1-6	CSAREGGMDGSPLHF
TRBV12-5	TRBJ2-7	CASSAGPSYEQYF
TRBV14	TRBJ2-5	CASSHPGLALETQYF
TRBV7-6	TRBJ2-1	CASSPRQDYNEQFF
TRBV21-1	TRBJ2-7	CASSKPHLGTGYVDEQYF
TRBV6-2/TRBV6-3	TRBJ2-1	CATKTAGSYNEQFF
TRBV7-8	TRBJ2-4	CASSTGRFSGTDIQYF
TRBV7-9	TRBJ1-1	CASRGDGGGTEAFF
TRBV19	TRBJ1-1	CASKQGYGNTEAFF
TRBV29-1	TRBJ1-2	CSDWDSGWFGGYTF
TRBV7-8	TRBJ1-3	CASSQWSSEAGNTIYF
TRBV5-6	TRBJ2-5	CASSLDQGEETQYF
TRBV6-4	TRBJ1-6	CASSASEGGPLHF
TRBV7-9	TRBJ2-1	CASSLAVYPWNEQFF
TRBV20-1	TRBJ2-7	CSAWDSAGYEQYF
TRBV7-2	TRBJ2-7	CASSLARDRPDYEQYF
TRBV7-2	TRBJ2-7	CASSLSGGGYQNYEQYF
TRBV7-2	TRBJ1-1	CASSPAVAEAFF
TRBV14	TRBJ2-7	CASSPAFQGALSEQYF
TRBV12-3/TRBV12-4	TRBJ2-5	CASSLGPAQYF
TRBV11-3	TRBJ1-1	CASSLDGGWEAFF
TRBV7-8	TRBJ2-3	CASSLETGTGRTDTQYF
TRBV7-2	TRBJ1-4	CASSSHGRGEKLFF
TRBV7-8	TRBJ2-5	CASRRDYARRETQYF
TRBV7-9	TRBJ1-4	CASSLAKGRTNEKLFF
TRBV7-9	TRBJ2-7	CASSQDQVGYEQYF
TRBV29-1	TRBJ2-1	CSVGQGEYNEQFF
TRBV19	TRBJ2-1	CASSATGSPYNEQFF
TRBV3-1	TRBJ2-1	CASSQITGLAVYNEQFF
TRBV7-9	TRBJ2-3	CAIPHPPGTGADTQYF
TRBV6-2/TRBV6-3	TRBJ2-5	CASSSGQQETQYF
TRBV19	TRBJ2-7	CASSPSQGLRYEQYF
TRBV3-1	TRBJ1-2	CASSQVGTDSYGYTF
TRBV18	TRBJ2-7	CASSPAAYEQYF
TRBV7-9	TRBJ2-1	CASSFGTALSSYNEQFF
TRBV4-2	TRBJ2-7	CASSQDPGSYEQYF
TRBV12-3/TRBV12-4	TRBJ1-1	CASSAEGSSEAFF
TRBV24-1	TRBJ2-1	CATSDSNDHNEQFF
TRBV29-1	TRBJ2-2	CSVVFPVGGRHTGELFF
TRBV4-3	TRBJ2-7	CASSQDLVTVGYEQYF
TRBV7-6	TRBJ2-3	CASSLVAGTHVDTQYF
TRBV28	TRBJ2-7	CASSYRGIISYEQYF
TRBV3-1	TRBJ1-6	CASSPGGGISYNSPLHF
TRBV12-5	TRBJ1-2	CASGLVRADFYGYTF
TRBV28	TRBJ2-7	CASSATEKSYEQYF
TRBV7-2	TRBJ2-1	CASSFRGLEQFF
TRBV20-1	TRBJ2-1	CSARLAGYNEQFF
TRBV10-2	TRBJ2-7	CASWAGGAIEQYF
TRBV15	TRBJ1-5	CATSSATGEGNQPQHF
TRBV6-2/TRBV6-3	TRBJ2-5	CASSSTRGGDQETQYF
TRBV7-9	TRBJ2-1	CASSDFIGGSYNEQFF
TRBV30	TRBJ2-7	CAWRAGQASGEQYF
TRBV2	TRBJ2-1	CASSESASLNNEQFF
TRBV20-1	TRBJ1-1	CSAPTGYAPNTEAFF
TRBV5-1	TRBJ2-1	CASSPDSDPYNEQFF